This is a list of T cell receptor beta chains from one sample in a study of OX40 agonist ivuxolimab in advanced cancers. TCRdb keeps only in-frame clones here, not all; method: immunoSEQ multiplex PCR. This sample yields over 25,000 clones, of which approximately 80% are seen a single time; approximately 32% belongs to the top ten. Here the sequenced sample was CD4+ or CD8+ T cells sorted from blood, taken in a trial of the OX40 agonist ivuxolimab. The receptors were gathered from an adult with an advanced solid tumor such as melanoma, head and neck, liver or kidney cancer. The CDR3 runs from the conserved cysteine through the conserved F or W. Fields, in order: J gene, clone size, V gene, D gene, CDR3 protein, CDR3 DNA. The D gene is left open where the match is weak. A row's size may be missing; if present it is once, few, many or a size class.

TRBJ1-5,NA,TRBV14,NA,CASSQVGGLDKSNQPQHF,TGTGCCAGCAGCCAAGTTGGGGGCTTGGACAAAAGCAATCAGCCCCAGCATTTT
TRBJ2-1,NA,TRBV4-1,NA,CASSHIRANNEQFF,TGCGCCAGCAGCCACATCCGGGCCAACAATGAGCAGTTCTTC
TRBJ2-7,few,TRBV7-9,NA,CASSSPVGDEQYF,TGTGCCAGCAGTTCCCCCGTTGGAGACGAGCAGTACTTC
TRBJ2-7,NA,TRBV27,NA,CASSWGAGYEQYF,TGTGCCAGCAGTTGGGGGGCTGGATACGAGCAGTACTTC
TRBJ2-1,NA,TRBV15,TRBD2,CATSKLAGADLPYNEQFF,TGTGCCACCAGCAAACTAGCGGGCGCGGACCTCCCTTACAATGAGCAGTTCTTC
TRBJ1-4,few,TRBV2,TRBD1,CASSGQGPSATNEKLFF,TGTGCCAGCAGCGGACAGGGGCCTTCTGCAACTAATGAAAAACTGTTTTTT
TRBJ2-1,NA,TRBV5-4,NA,CASRPGRQGLSSYNEQFF,TGTGCCAGCAGGCCAGGGAGACAGGGACTAAGCTCCTACAATGAGCAGTTCTTC
TRBJ2-7,medium-sized,TRBV2,NA,CASSEGRYPYEQYF,TGTGCCAGCAGTGAAGGACGGTATCCCTACGAGCAGTACTTC
TRBJ2-1,few,TRBV5-1,TRBD2,CASSPGTSSHEQFF,TGCGCCAGCAGCCCCGGGACTAGCTCCCATGAGCAGTTCTTC
TRBJ2-5,NA,TRBV11-3,NA,CASSPRYQETQYF,TGTGCCAGCAGCCCGAGGTACCAAGAGACCCAGTACTTC
TRBJ2-7,once,TRBV12-5,NA,CASAMGVSYEQYF,TGTGCTAGTGCCATGGGGGTCTCCTACGAGCAGTACTTC
TRBJ2-6,NA,TRBV30,NA,CAWSVWVGGANVLTF,TGTGCCTGGAGTGTATGGGTCGGTGGGGCCAACGTCCTGACTTTC
TRBJ2-1,NA,TRBV11-2,NA,CASTIPRIDGRGSYNEQFF,TGTGCCAGCACCATACCCCGGATAGACGGCCGGGGCTCCTACAATGAGCAGTTCTTC
TRBJ2-1,NA,TRBV11-2,NA,CASSFGVGNNEQFF,TGTGCCAGCAGCTTTGGGGTTGGTAACAATGAGCAGTTCTTC
TRBJ2-1,NA,TRBV9,TRBD2,CASSVGSGRAHEQFF,TGTGCCAGCAGCGTAGGCAGCGGGAGGGCCCATGAGCAGTTCTTC
TRBJ2-3,NA,TRBV13,TRBD2,CASSFRDYSTDTQYF,TGTGCCAGCAGCTTCCGGGACTATAGCACAGATACGCAGTATTTT
TRBJ2-3,NA,TRBV9,NA,CASSVAGSLQDTQYF,TGTGCCAGCAGCGTAGCGGGAAGCCTCCAAGATACGCAGTATTTT
TRBJ2-7,NA,TRBV7-9,NA,CASSLTGTNYEQYF,TGTGCCAGCAGCTTAACCGGGACAAATTACGAGCAGTACTTC
TRBJ2-1,NA,TRBV28,TRBD1,CASSLRTGGSYNEQFF,TGTGCCAGCAGTTTACGGACAGGGGGCTCCTACAATGAGCAGTTCTTC
TRBJ2-7,NA,TRBV27,TRBD2,CASSFTSGGYEQYF,TGTGCCAGCAGTTTTACTAGCGGCGGCTACGAGCAGTACTTC
TRBJ2-5,NA,TRBV11-3,TRBD2,CASSRLAGVRETQYF,TGTGCCAGCAGCAGACTAGCGGGGGTTCGAGAGACCCAGTACTTC